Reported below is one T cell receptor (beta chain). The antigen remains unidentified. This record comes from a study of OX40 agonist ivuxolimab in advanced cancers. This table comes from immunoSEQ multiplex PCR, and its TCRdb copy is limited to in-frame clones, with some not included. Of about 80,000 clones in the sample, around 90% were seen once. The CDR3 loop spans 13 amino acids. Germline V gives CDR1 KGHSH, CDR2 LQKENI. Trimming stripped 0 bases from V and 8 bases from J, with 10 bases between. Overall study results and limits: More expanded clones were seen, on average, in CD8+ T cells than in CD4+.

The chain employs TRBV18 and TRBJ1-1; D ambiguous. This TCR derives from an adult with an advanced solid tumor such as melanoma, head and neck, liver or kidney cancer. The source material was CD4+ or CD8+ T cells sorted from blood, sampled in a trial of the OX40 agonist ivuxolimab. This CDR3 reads CASSPPTATEAFF. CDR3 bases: TGTGCCAGCTCACCACCGACGGCAACCGAAGCTTTCTTT.